This T cell receptor beta chain appears in the sequencing data of a study of early stage breast cancer tumors (dated by TCRdb to the late 2010s). Regarding the research as a whole: Of the 15 to 20 invasive breast tumors, roughly eleven were found to be estrogen receptor-positive, progesterone receptor-positive and HER2-negative. Most of the 12 ER+/PR+/HER2- tumors were invasive ductal carcinomas, while the other four were invasive lobular carcinomas. On average, each sample had about 10-fold read coverage. Across all samples, 2,700,000 or so templates representing approximately 1.2 million unique clonotypes were detected. The study at large found these results: Sequencing bulk genomic DNA from unsorted cells could not capture chain pairing or functional markers like CD4, CD8 and FOXP3. Enriched TCRB sequences shared across patients were mostly commonly generated sequences, unlikely to play an important role in the tumor microenvironment. Compared with adjacent normal breast tissue, tumors had higher clonality and 2 to 3-fold greater T cell density. Repertoires from blood resembled normal breast more closely than tumor, and using blood as a reference for each tissue separated tumor from normal in about 90% of the 16 patients. The small cohort size prevented analysis by tumor subtype.

Every sample was amplified as two independent genomic DNA replicates, using approximately 550 ng for blood and approximately 1.5 ug for tumor or normal breast. Following the manufacturer's instructions, the ImmunoSeq Intro kit was used to carry out TCRB sequencing on genomic DNA. The multiplex PCR ran for 30 to 40 cycles using proprietary primers and spike-in control sequences for absolute quantification. Single-end 150-bp reads were used to sequence an 87-bp fragment spanning the CDR3 plus the flanking V and J genes. Each lane of an Illumina MiSeq running version 3.0 chemistry carried seven multiplexed samples, with two replicates apiece. The authors processed their data as follows. The vendor's proprietary pipeline processed the raw data and merged both replicates into a single result for each sample. A clonotype was defined as productive rearrangements that share the same V-gene family, CDR3 amino acid sequence and J-gene segment. Clonality was computed as 1 minus the normalized Shannon entropy (Pielou evenness) of TCRB abundances. T cell density was estimated by dividing total templates by the number of input cells inferred from the DNA input amount. Recon with default parameters was used to estimate total repertoire diversity and clonality. A clonotype counted as tumor-enriched if its abundance in tumor exceeded 0.1% and was at least 32-fold higher than its abundance in normal breast. TCRdb mirrors the immuneACCESS table, restricted to in-frame sequences. Some clones are absent from its copies; in checked studies, under half trace to an unresolved V gene, and the reason for the others is unknown. V and J calls and clone size are given by that table; D and trimming were obtained from the DNA. The sample table records approximately 3,500 clones; 65% to 75% of these occur just once. Roughly 18% of the sample lies in the top ten.

In the case of this clone: Its target antigen remains unknown. No qualities accompany the bases; no much larger clone lies one base away.

About 18-55 mg of tumor tissue was diced and typically yielded more than 2.5 ug of DNA. The study profiled bulk TCR beta-chain repertoires in matched peripheral blood, tumor and adjacent normal breast tissue taken from approximately 15 patients with early-stage breast cancer. After resection, tumor tissue identified by eye was cut out and put into prechilled RNAlater. A TissueLyser II was used to homogenize diced tumor tissue (about 17-55 mg) in RLTplus buffer containing beta-mercaptoethanol and antifoaming agent. Genomic DNA was extracted with the Qiagen AllPrep DNA/RNA Mini kit. Material: breast tumor tissue. The source is a person in their forties with breast cancer.

The nucleotides read TGTGCCAGCAGCCCGAGCGACTTGGCAGATACGCAGTATTTT. Its translation reads: CASSPSDLADTQYF. The chain was built from TRBV7-7 and TRBJ2-3; the D gene is unclear. Taken from cysteine to phenylalanine, the CDR3 has 14 residues. Only the CDR3 portion is preserved as DNA: 42 bases, with reading frame beginning at the first base. The junction shows trimming of 5 bases on V and 4 bases on J, plus 13 bases between the germline ends. CDR1 and CDR2, looked up from the germline V gene (reference sequence), are SSHAT and FNYEAQ.